Reported below is one TCR beta chain. Its target is not known. A junction end diverges from the germline sequence, so it may reflect a read error. This sample was taken from a study of breast tumors, draining lymph nodes, adjacent tissues. Study-level points and caveats: Luminal-like breast cancer showed significantly higher tumor–nontumor repertoire similarity than basal-like. Most tumor T cells seemingly derive from lymph node, then expand in tumor.

Germline CDR1 is MNHEY and CDR2 is SVGAGI. This CDR3 contains 16 residues. Axillary draining lymph nodes of breast cancer patients supplied the node samples. TCRdb reprocessed the multiplex PCR reads via MiXCR and lists one record per CDR3 protein. Of approximately 200,000 distinct CDR3 sequences in the sample, roughly 31% were seen once. The receptor was isolated from a female donor with breast cancer. Some clones in this sample may be carry-over from other donors' samples. This rearrangement joins TRBV6-5 to TRBJ2-3, with D unclear. Sequencing used axillary lymph node tissue. Here the CDR3 DNA reads TGTGCCAGCAGTCACTCGTCAGCCGCAAGTACAGATACGCAGTATTTT. Translating gives CASSHSSAASTDTQYF.